This TCR beta chain appears in the sequencing data of a study of cytomegalovirus exposure and HLA in healthy donors. The length of the CDR3 is 10 residues. Germline CDR1 and CDR2: SNHLY and FYNNEI. Trimming cost V 7 bases and J 10 bases, with 10 bases left between them. Assay: immunoSEQ multiplex PCR; the TCRdb copy retains only in-frame clones and omits some. The table includes about 150,000 clones, approximately 86% detected once. The clonotype originates from a man younger than 35 in good health and CMV-seropositive. The V gene is TRBV2, the J gene TRBJ1-1, with unresolved D. Sequencing was carried out using PBMCs. Here the CDR3 reads CASNLRRAFF. CDR3 nucleotides: TGTGCCAGCAACCTTAGGAGAGCTTTCTTT.